This TCR beta chain was retrieved from a study of T cell repertoires in cytomegalovirus infection. The wider study: CMV infection plus the matching HLA type was flagged by public TCR beta signatures.

The CDR3 is 13 amino acids. V lost 5 bases and J lost 5, with 10 bases in between. This clonotype was seen a few times. Its specificity is unknown. Each CDR3 protein is one row after TCRdb ran MiXCR on the reads. The table shows about 770,000 distinct CDR3 sequences, with under 35% occurring only once. The study, taken as a whole, reports: The ex vivo response showed dominance by HLA-C-restricted CMV-specific TCR beta clonotypes. The study identified carriers of CMV plus the relevant HLA from cumulative public TCR beta family frequency.

The clonotype comes from a human donor in good health (CMV status not recorded). Some clones in this sample may be carry-over from other donors' samples. The chain uses TRBV12-3 or TRBV12-4 and TRBJ2-1; D gene ambiguous. The material sequenced was cultured CD8+ T cells from PBMCs, taken from culture after CMV antigen stimulation. CDR3 sequence reads: CASSDGSNNEQFF. The CDR3, as DNA: TGTGCCAGCAGTGACGGGTCAAACAATGAGCAGTTCTTC.